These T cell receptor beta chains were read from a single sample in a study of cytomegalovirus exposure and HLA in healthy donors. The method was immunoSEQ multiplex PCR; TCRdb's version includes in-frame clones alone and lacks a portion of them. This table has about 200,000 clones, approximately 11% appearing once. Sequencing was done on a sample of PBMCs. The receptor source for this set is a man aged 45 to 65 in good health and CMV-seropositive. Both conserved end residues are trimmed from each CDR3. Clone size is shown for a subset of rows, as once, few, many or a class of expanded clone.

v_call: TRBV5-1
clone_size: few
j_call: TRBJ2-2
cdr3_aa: ASSRTPGQGNTGELF

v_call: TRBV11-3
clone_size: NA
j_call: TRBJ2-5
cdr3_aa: ASSLARTGWTQY

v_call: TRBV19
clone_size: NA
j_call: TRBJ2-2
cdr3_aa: ASYGQGGPGELF

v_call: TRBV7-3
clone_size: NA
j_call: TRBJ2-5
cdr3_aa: ASSLKSSGGMYQETQY

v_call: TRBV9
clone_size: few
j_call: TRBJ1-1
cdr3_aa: ASSVEGAQPPEAF

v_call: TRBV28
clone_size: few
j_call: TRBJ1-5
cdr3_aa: ASSRAGASNQPQH

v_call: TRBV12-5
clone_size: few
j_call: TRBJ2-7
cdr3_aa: ASEGEGSSYEQY

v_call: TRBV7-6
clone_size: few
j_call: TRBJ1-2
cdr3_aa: ASSSWDSGYT

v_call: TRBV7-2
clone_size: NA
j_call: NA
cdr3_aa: ASSALAETQY

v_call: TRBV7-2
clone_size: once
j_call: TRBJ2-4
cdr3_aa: ASSLEDRGENIQY

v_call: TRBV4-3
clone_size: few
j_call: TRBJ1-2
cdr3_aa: ASSQVDRFEGYT